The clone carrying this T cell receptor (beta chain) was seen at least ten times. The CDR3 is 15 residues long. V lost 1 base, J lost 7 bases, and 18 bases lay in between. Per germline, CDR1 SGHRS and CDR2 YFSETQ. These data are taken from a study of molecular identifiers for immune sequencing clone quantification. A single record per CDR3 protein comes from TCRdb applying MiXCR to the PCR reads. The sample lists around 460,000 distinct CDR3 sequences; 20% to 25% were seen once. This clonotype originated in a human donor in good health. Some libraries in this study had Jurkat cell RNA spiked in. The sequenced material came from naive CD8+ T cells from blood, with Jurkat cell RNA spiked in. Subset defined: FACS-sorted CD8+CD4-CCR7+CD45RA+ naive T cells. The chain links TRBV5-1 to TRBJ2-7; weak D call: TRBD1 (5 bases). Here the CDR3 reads CASSLYQGPLWEQYF. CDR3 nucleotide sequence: TGCGCCAGCAGCTTGTACCAGGGTCCCCTATGGGAGCAGTACTTC.